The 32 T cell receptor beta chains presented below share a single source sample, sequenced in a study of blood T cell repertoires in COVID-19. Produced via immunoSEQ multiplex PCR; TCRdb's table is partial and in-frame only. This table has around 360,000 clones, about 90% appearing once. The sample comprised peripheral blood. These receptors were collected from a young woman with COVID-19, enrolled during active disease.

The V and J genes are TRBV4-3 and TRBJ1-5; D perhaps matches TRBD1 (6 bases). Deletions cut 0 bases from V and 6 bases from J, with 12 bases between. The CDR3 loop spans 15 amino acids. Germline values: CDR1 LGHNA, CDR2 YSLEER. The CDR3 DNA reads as TGCGCCAGCAGCCAAGAACAGGGTTGGGTTCAGCCCCAGCATTTT. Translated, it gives CASSQEQGWVQPQHF.

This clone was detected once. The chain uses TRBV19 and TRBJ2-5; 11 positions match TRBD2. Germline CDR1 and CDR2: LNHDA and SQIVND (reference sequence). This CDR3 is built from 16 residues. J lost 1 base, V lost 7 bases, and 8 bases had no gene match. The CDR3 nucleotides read TGTGCCAGTACCCCAGGGACTAGCGGACGCCAAGAGACCCAGTACTTC. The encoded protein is CASTPGTSGRQETQYF.

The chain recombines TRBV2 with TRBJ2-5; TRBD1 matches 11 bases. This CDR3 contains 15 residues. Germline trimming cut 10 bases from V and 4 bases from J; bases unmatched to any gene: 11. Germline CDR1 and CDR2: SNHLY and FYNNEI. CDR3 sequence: CATLLDRGRRETQYF. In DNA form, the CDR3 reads TGTGCCACCTTACTGGACAGGGGGCGTCGAGAGACCCAGTACTTC.

This CDR3 is CSVSGGSHTGELFF. The DNA for the CDR3 is TGCAGCGTTTCGGGCGGGAGTCACACCGGGGAGCTGTTTTTT. This sequence joins TRBV29-1 and TRBJ2-2; 7 bases line up with TRBD2. From germline, CDR1 is SQVTM and CDR2 ANQGSEA. The CDR3 has 14 amino acids. Losses at the gene ends were 5 bases for V and 3 bases for J; bases not matched to a gene: 6.

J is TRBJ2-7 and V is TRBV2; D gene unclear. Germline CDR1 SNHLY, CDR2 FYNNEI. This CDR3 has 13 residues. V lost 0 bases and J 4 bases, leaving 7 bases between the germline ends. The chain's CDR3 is CASSEALQYEQYF. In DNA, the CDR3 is TGTGCCAGCAGTGAAGCGCTTCAGTACGAGCAGTACTTC.

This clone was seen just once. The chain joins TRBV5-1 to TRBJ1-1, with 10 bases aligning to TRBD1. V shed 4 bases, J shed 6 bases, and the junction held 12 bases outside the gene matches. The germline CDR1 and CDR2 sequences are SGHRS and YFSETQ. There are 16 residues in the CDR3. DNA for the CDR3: TGCGCCAGCAGCACCCGACAGGGGGCTAAAAGTCCTGAAGCTTTCTTT. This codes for CASSTRQGAKSPEAFF.

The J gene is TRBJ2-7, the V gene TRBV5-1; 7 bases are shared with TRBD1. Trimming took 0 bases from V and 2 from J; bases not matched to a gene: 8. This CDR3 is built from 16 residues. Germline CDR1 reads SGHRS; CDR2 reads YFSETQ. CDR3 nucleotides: TGCGCCAGCAGCTTGGTTCGAGGCAGGGGGACCTACGAGCAGTACTTC. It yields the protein CASSLVRGRGTYEQYF.

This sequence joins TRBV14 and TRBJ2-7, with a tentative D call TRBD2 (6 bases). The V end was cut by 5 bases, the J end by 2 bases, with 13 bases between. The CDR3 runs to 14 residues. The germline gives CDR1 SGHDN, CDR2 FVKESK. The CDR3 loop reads CASSSAGSAYEQYF. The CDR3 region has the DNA TGTGCCAGCAGCTCAGCGGGTTCAGCCTACGAGCAGTACTTC.

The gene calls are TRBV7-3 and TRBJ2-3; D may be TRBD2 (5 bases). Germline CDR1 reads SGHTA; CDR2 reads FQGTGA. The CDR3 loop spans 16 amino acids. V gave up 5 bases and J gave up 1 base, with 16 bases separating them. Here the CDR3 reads CASSPSPGSGTDTQYF. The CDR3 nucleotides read TGTGCCAGCAGCCCCTCCCCGGGGTCGGGCACAGATACGCAGTATTTT. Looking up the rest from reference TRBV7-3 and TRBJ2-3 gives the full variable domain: GAGVSQTPSNKVTEKGKYVELRCDPISGHTALYWYRQSLGQGPEFLIYFQGTGAADDSGLPNDRFFAVRPEGSVSTLKIQRTERGDSAVYLCASSPSPGSGTDTQYFGPGTRLTVL.

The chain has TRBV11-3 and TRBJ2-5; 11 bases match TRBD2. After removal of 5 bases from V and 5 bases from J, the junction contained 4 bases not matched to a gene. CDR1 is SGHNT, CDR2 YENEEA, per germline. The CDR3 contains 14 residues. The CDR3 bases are TGTGCCAGCAGCCTGACTAGCGGGACGGAGACCCAGTACTTC. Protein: CASSLTSGTETQYF. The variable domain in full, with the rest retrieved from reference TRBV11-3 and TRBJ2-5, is EAGVVQSPRYKIIEKKQPVAFWCNPISGHNTLYWYLQNLGQGPELLIRYENEEAVDDSQLPKDRFSAERLKGVDSTLKIQPAELGDSAVYLCASSLTSGTETQYFGPGTRLLVL.

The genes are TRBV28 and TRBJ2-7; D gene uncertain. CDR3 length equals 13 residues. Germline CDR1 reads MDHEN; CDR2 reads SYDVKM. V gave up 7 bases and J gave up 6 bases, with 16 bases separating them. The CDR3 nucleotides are TGTGCCAGCACTCCCCAACACCAGGCCGAGCAGTACTTC. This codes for CASTPQHQAEQYF.

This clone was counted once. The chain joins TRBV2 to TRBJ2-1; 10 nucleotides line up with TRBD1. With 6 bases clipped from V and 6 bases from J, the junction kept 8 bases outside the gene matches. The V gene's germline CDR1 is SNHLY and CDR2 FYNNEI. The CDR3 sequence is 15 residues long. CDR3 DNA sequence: TGTGCCAGCAGACGTGGGACAGGGGCCGCCAATGAGCAGTTCTTC. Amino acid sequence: CASRRGTGAANEQFF.

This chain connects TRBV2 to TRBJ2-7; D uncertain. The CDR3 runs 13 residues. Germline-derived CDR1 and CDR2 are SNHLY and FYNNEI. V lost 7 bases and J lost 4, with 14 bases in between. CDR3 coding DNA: TGTGCCAGCAACGGCCTGTACGGGTACGAGCAGTACTTC. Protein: CASNGLYGYEQYF.

The CDR3 reads CASSQPDRGGHEQYF. The DNA for the CDR3 is TGTGCCAGCAGTCAGCCGGACAGGGGAGGCCACGAGCAGTACTTC. The V gene is TRBV5-4, the J gene TRBJ2-7, with TRBD1 matching over 9 bases. The CDR3 is 15 residues long. CDR1 and CDR2 from the germline V gene are SGHNT and YYREEE (reference sequence). V was clipped by 5 bases and J by 5 bases; unmatched bases: 11. The whole variable domain, filled in from reference TRBV5-4 and TRBJ2-7, reads ETGVTQSPTHLIKTRGQQVTLRCSSQSGHNTVSWYQQALGQGPQFIFQYYREEENGRGNFPPRFSGLQFPNYSSELNVNALELDDSALYLCASSQPDRGGHEQYFGPGTRLTVT.

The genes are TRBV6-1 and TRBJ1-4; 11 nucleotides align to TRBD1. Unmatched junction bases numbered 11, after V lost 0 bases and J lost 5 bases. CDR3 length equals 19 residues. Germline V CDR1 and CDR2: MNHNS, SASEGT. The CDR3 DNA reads TGTGCCAGCAGTGAAGCGGGACAGGGGGGGACGGGTCGAAATGAAAAACTGTTTTTT. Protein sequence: CASSEAGQGGTGRNEKLFF.

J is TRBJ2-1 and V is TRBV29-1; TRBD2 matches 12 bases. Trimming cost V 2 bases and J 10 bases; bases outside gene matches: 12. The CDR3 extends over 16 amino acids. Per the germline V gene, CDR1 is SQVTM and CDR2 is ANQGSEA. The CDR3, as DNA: TGCAGCGTTGAAATTTTCCTAGCGGGAGGGCCGGGGGAGCAGTTCTTC. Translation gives CSVEIFLAGGPGEQFF.

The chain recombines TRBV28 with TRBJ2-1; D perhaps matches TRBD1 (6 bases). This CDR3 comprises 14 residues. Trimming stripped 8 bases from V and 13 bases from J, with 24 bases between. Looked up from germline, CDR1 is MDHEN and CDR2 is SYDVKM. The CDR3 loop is CASCFKGHLRGQFF. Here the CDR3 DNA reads TGTGCCAGCTGCTTTAAGGGACATCTTAGGGGACAGTTCTTC.

CDR3 bases: TGTGCCAGCAGCCCTCTATTTGGAGGAGCCTCTGGAAACACCATATATTTT. Encoded protein: CASSPLFGGASGNTIYF. The chain employs TRBV6-2 or TRBV6-3 and TRBJ1-3; D not resolved. The CDR3 has 17 residues. V shed 6 bases and J shed 0 bases, with 18 bases lying between them. The germline V gene has CDR1 MNHEY and CDR2 SVGEGT.

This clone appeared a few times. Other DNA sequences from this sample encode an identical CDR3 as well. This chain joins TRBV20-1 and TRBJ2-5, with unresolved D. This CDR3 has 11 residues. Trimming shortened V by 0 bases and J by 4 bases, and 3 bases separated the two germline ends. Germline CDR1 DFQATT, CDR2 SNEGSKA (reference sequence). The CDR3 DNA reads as TGCAGTGCTAGAGATCGAGAGACCCAGTACTTC. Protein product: CSARDRETQYF.

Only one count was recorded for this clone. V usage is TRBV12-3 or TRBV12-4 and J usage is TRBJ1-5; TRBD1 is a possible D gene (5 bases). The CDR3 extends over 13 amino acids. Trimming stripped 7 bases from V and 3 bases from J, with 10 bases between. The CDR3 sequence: CASTLTVNQPQHF. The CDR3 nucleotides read TGTGCCAGCACCCTGACAGTCAATCAGCCCCAGCATTTT.

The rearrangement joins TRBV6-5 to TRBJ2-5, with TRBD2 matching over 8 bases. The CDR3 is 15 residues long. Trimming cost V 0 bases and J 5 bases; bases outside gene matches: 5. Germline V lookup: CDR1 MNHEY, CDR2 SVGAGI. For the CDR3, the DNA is TGTGCCAGCAGTTACTCCGGACTAGCATACGAGACCCAGTACTTC. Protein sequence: CASSYSGLAYETQYF.

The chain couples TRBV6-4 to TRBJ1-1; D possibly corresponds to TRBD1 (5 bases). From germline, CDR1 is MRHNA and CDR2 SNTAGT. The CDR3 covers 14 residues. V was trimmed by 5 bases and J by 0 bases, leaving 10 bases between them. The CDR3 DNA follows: TGTGCCAGCAGTCCCGACAGACTGAACACTGAAGCTTTCTTT. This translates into CASSPDRLNTEAFF.

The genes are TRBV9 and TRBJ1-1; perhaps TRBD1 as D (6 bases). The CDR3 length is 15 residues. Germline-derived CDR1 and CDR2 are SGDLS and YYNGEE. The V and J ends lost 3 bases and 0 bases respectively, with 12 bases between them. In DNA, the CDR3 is TGTGCCAGCAGCGGAGGACAGTTCATGAACACTGAAGCTTTCTTT. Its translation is CASSGGQFMNTEAFF. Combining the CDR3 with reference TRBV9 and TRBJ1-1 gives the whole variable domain DSGVTQTPKHLITATGQRVTLRCSPRSGDLSVYWYQQSLDQGLQFLIQYYNGEERAKGNILERFSAQQFPDLHSELNLSSLELGDSALYFCASSGGQFMNTEAFFGQGTRLTVV.

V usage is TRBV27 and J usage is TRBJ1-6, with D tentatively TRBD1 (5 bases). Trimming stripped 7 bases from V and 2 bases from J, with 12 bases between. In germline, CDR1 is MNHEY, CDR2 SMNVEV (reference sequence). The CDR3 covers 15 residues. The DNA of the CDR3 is TGTGCCAGCAATATCAGGGAACCCTATAATTCACCCCTCCACTTT. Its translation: CASNIREPYNSPLHF.

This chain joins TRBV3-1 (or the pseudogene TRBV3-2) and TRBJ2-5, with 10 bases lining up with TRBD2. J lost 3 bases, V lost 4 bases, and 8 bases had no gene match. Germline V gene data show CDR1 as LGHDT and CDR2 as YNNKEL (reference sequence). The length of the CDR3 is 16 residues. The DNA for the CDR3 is TGTGCCAGCAGCCCGCCGACTAGCGGGCCAGAAGAGACCCAGTACTTC. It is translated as CASSPPTSGPEETQYF.

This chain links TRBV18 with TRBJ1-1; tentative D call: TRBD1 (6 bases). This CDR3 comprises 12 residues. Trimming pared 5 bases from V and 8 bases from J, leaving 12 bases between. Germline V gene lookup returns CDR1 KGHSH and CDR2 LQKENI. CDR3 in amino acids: CASSAGAEEAFF. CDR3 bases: TGTGCCAGCTCAGCAGGGGCGGAGGAAGCTTTCTTT.

The CDR3 region has the DNA TGTGCCAGCACCGTAGCTACTGAGACCCAGTACTTC. It codes for CASTVATETQYF. This chain joins TRBV12-3 or TRBV12-4 and TRBJ2-5, with no clear D. V lost 7 bases to trimming and J lost 5 bases, with 11 bases between them. This CDR3 contains 12 residues.

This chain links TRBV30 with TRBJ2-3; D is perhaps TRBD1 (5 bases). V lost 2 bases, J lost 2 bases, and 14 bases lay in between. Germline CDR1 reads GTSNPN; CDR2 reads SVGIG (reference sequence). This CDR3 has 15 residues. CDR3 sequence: CAWSSRWGPTDTQYF. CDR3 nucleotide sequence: TGTGCCTGGAGTTCCCGGTGGGGCCCCACAGATACGCAGTATTTT.

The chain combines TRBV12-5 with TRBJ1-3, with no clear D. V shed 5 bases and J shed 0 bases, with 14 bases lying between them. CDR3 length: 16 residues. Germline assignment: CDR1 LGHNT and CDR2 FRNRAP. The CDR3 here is CASGTKEGLSGNTIYF. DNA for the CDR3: TGTGCTAGTGGTACCAAGGAGGGCCTCTCTGGAAACACCATATATTTT.

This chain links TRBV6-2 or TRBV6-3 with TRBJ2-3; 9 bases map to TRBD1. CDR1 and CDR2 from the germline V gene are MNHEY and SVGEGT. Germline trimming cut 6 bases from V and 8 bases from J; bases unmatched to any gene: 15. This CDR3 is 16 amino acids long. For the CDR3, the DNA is TGTGCCAGCAGCCAGGACAGGGGTAGGCCGGCGGGTACGCAGTATTTT. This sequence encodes CASSQDRGRPAGTQYF.

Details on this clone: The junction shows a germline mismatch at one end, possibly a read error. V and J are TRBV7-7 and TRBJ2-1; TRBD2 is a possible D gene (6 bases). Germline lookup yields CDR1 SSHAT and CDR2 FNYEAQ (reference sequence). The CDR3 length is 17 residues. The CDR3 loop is CASSLAMARRVYNEQFF. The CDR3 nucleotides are TGTGCTAGCAGCTTAGCGATGGCGCGGAGGGTCTACAATGAGCAGTTCTTC.

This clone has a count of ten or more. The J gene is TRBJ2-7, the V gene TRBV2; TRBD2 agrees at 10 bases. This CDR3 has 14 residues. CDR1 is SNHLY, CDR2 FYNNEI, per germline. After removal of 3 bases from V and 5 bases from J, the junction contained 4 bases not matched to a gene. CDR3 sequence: CASSDLAGANEQYF. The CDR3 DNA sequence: TGTGCCAGCAGTGACCTAGCGGGAGCCAACGAGCAGTACTTC.